This TCR beta chain was recorded in a study of blood T cell repertoires in COVID-19. About the study: Material from acute and convalescent COVID-19 was sourced from the United States, Italy and Spain.

V was trimmed by 8 bases and J by 6 bases, leaving 19 bases between them. Per the germline V gene, CDR1 is MDHEN and CDR2 is SYDVKM. CDR3 length equals 14 residues. Clones were read by immunoSEQ multiplex PCR, and TCRdb kept only the in-frame ones, dropping some. The repertoire includes 290,000 or so clones, approximately 86% of them detected once, and about 1.2% sits in the top ten. The origin of this receptor is a man between 65 and 79 years old with acute or convalescent COVID-19. This chain connects TRBV28 to TRBJ1-2, with a weak D call TRBD1 (6 bases). The specimen sequenced was peripheral blood. As DNA, the CDR3 is TGTGCCAGCCTCCCTGCCGGGGGGCAGGATGGCTACACCTTC. Its protein is CASLPAGGQDGYTF.